What follows describes a single T cell receptor beta chain. The data were obtained in a study of cytotoxic CD8 clonotypes in ibrutinib-treated CLL. Study context: Response sampling occurred after a median roughly 11 months of treatment (range 6 to 36).

The protocol was immunoSEQ multiplex PCR, while the TCRdb copy is restricted to in-frame clones and leaves out a portion. The sample shows fewer than 400,000 clones, 67% of them seen only once. V shed 2 bases, J shed 0 bases, and the junction held 13 bases outside the gene matches. Germline V lookup: CDR1 WNHNN, CDR2 SYGVQD (reference sequence). CDR3 length: 18 residues. The starting material was PBMCs, obtained after 36 months of ibrutinib treatment. The V call is TRBV10-1, the J call TRBJ2-7; 7 bases map to TRBD2. The TCR sequence derives from a human donor with chronic lymphocytic leukemia. CDR3 in amino acids: CASSEVPALADSSYEQYF. The CDR3 region has the DNA TGCGCCAGCAGTGAGGTTCCTGCTCTAGCGGATTCCTCCTACGAGCAGTACTTC.